This T cell receptor beta chain was sequenced in a study of regulatory T cells in long-lasting Graves disease. General observations from the study: Relative to new patients (under 1,000), persistent patients exhibited greater sharing of public clonotypes (approximately 2,800).

Time point in this sample: newly diagnosed GD, antithyroid drugs for less than 3 months. Extracted RNA from PBMCs served as the source of the TCR library. This clonotype was counted many times. Antigen: not known. With iRepertoire HTBI primers and Arm-PCR of CDR3 regions, TCR beta libraries were built. TCRdb reprocessed the multiplex PCR reads via MiXCR and lists one record per CDR3 protein. The sample carries about 420,000 distinct CDR3 sequences, less than 20% recorded once. This same sample was also taken into another study, of T cells in Graves' hyperthyroidism and ophthalmopathy.

The source was peripheral blood mononuclear cells (PBMCs), collected at new diagnosis, from a patient treated with antithyroid drugs. The clonotype originates from a woman between 18 and 30 years old with Graves disease.

The CDR3 region is CSARDPGGYTF. In nucleotides, the CDR3 is TGCAGTGCTAGAGATCCAGGTGGCTACACCTTC. The genes are TRBV20-1 and TRBJ1-2; no reliable D call. CDR1 and CDR2 from the germline V gene are DFQATT and SNEGSKA (reference sequence). The CDR3 covers 11 residues. V was clipped by 0 bases and J by 7 bases, with 6 bases between them.